This entry describes one T cell receptor beta chain. The sample originates from a study of OX40 agonist ivuxolimab in advanced cancers. Study-level information: Ivuxolimab, an antibody that agonizes OX40 (CD134), was administered to the patients. While on treatment, patients had intravenous ivuxolimab at 0.01 to 10 mg/kg every 2 weeks.

Generated by immunoSEQ multiplex PCR, the TCRdb table keeps only in-frame clones and is missing some. This table has around 64,000 clones, around 86% appearing once. Blood got drawn at baseline, again on cycle 4 day 1, and then on cycle 7 day 1. The TCR comes from an adult with an advanced solid tumor such as melanoma, head and neck, liver or kidney cancer. Sequenced here: CD4+ or CD8+ T cells sorted from blood, sampled in a trial of the OX40 agonist ivuxolimab.

In nucleotides, the CDR3 is TGTGCCAGCAGCTTGGGCCCGGCAGGGGGCAATCAGCCCCAGCATTTT. It yields the protein CASSLGPAGGNQPQHF. This chain connects TRBV5-4 to TRBJ1-5; D might be TRBD1 (6 bases). The CDR3 spans 16 residues. CDR1 is SGHNT, CDR2 YYREEE, per germline (reference sequence). Deletions cut 0 bases from V and 2 bases from J, with 12 bases between.